These 21 T cell receptor beta chains share one sample of origin, sequenced in a study of blood T cell repertoires in COVID-19. Sequencing was performed with immunoSEQ multiplex PCR; in TCRdb, only in-frame clones are kept and a portion is missing. The table includes fewer than 150,000 clones, 75% to 90% detected once. Sequences were obtained from peripheral blood. These receptors all stem from a human donor in a cohort sampled during active COVID-19.

The chain carries TRBV5-1 and TRBJ1-1; a weak D match, TRBD1 (6 bases). V shed 3 bases and J shed 5 bases, with 14 bases lying between them. Germline loops: CDR1 SGHRS, CDR2 YFSETQ. This CDR3 is 14 amino acids long. This chain's CDR3 is CASSSKTQGTEAFF. The CDR3 bases are TGCGCCAGCAGCTCAAAAACTCAGGGGACTGAAGCTTTCTTT.

V and J are TRBV15 and TRBJ2-7, with D perhaps TRBD2 (6 bases). CDR1 and CDR2 from the germline V gene are LNHNV and YYDKDF (reference sequence). Trimming shortened V by 1 base and J by 7 bases, and 17 bases separated the two germline ends. The CDR3 loop spans 15 amino acids. DNA for the CDR3: TGTGCCACCAGCAGAGTGTGGGCCCCCCGGGAGGAGCAGTACTTC. Amino acid sequence: CATSRVWAPREEQYF.

The chain joins TRBV6-1 to TRBJ1-5; D remains ambiguous. Trimming left V 2 bases short and J 0 bases short, with 11 bases between. CDR1 MNHNS and CDR2 SASEGT come from the germline V gene. This CDR3 is built from 16 residues. CDR3 DNA sequence: TGTGCCAGCAGTGAACTAAGAGGGCGTAGCAATCAGCCCCAGCATTTT. Its protein product is CASSELRGRSNQPQHF.

V and J are TRBV18 and TRBJ2-3; 7 bases line up with TRBD1. The CDR3 has 16 residues. Unmatched junction bases numbered 12, after V lost 3 bases and J lost 6 bases. Germline V lookup: CDR1 KGHSH, CDR2 LQKENI. CDR3 residues: CASSPKHRGSTDTQYF. Here the CDR3 DNA reads TGTGCCAGCTCACCTAAACACAGGGGTTCCACGGATACGCAGTATTTT.

CDR3 sequence reads: CASSIGLGGTEAFF. The CDR3 region has the DNA TGTGCCAGTAGTATAGGGCTAGGTGGCACTGAAGCTTTCTTT. The V gene is TRBV19, the J gene TRBJ1-1; D gene uncertain. This CDR3 is built from 14 residues. Looked up from germline, CDR1 is LNHDA and CDR2 is SQIVND (reference sequence). Trimming left V 1 base short and J 4 bases short, with 10 bases between. Supplemented by reference TRBV19 and TRBJ1-1, the full variable domain reads DGGITQSPKYLFRKEGQNVTLSCEQNLNHDAMYWYRQDPGQGLRLIYYSQIVNDFQKGDIAEGYSVSREKKESFPLTVTSAQKNPTAFYLCASSIGLGGTEAFFGQGTRLTVV.

The rearrangement uses TRBV5-1 and TRBJ2-1, with D perhaps matching TRBD1 (5 bases). The CDR3 totals 13 residues. Per germline, CDR1 SGHRS and CDR2 YFSETQ. The V end was cut by 3 bases, the J end by 4 bases, with 8 bases between. The DNA of the CDR3 is TGCGCCAGCAGCTACACAGGTTACAATGAGCAGTTCTTC. Its protein product is CASSYTGYNEQFF.

The chain has TRBV11-2 and TRBJ2-7; 8 nucleotides line up with TRBD2. The CDR3 extends over 14 amino acids. CDR1 is SGHAT and CDR2 is FQNNGV in the germline V gene. V trimming: 5 bases; J trimming: 4 bases; junction bases outside the gene matches: 7. The CDR3 here is CASSHPGRVYEQYF. CDR3 sequence (DNA): TGTGCCAGCAGCCACCCCGGGAGGGTTTACGAGCAGTACTTC.

The rearrangement links TRBV5-1 to TRBJ2-1; 10 bases are a match to TRBD2. The CDR3 has 15 amino acids. V lost 0 bases and J lost 8; bases outside the gene matches: 5. Germline CDR1 and CDR2: SGHRS and YFSETQ. The CDR3 region has the DNA TGCGCCAGCAGCTTGGGGCTAGCGGGGGTTGATGAGCAGTTCTTC. Its protein is CASSLGLAGVDEQFF. The complete variable domain, with remaining parts taken from reference TRBV5-1 and TRBJ2-1, reads KAGVTQTPRYLIKTRGQQVTLSCSPISGHRSVSWYQQTPGQGLQFLFEYFSETQRNKGNFPGRFSGRQFSNSRSEMNVSTLELGDSALYLCASSLGLAGVDEQFFGPGTRLTVL.

The count of this clone is one. The rearrangement links TRBV19 to TRBJ1-2; D may be TRBD1 (6 bases). The CDR3 spans 14 residues. With 5 bases removed from V and 0 bases from J, the gap between germline ends came to 10 bases. The V gene's germline CDR1 is LNHDA and CDR2 SQIVND (reference sequence). The CDR3 nucleotides are TGTGCCAGTAGTCAATACAGGGCTAACTATGGCTACACCTTC. Protein: CASSQYRANYGYTF.

The chain combines TRBV7-2 with TRBJ2-1; D gene unclear. V lost 7 bases to trimming and J lost 0 bases, with 7 bases between them. The CDR3 length is 13 residues. CDR1 is SGHTA and CDR2 is FQGNSA in the germline V gene. The CDR3 sequence is CASKASSYNEQFF. CDR3 coding DNA: TGTGCCAGCAAGGCTAGCTCCTACAATGAGCAGTTCTTC.

A few counts support this clone. The V gene is TRBV6-6, the J gene TRBJ2-3, with 8 bases matching TRBD2. The germline CDR1 and CDR2 sequences are MNHNY and SVGAGI (reference sequence). The CDR3 sequence is 16 residues long. The V segment lost 0 bases and the J segment 4 bases; nucleotides outside the gene matches: 6. DNA of the CDR3: TGTGCCAGCAGTTACTCTGGACTAGCAGGGGCAGATACGCAGTATTTT. Protein product: CASSYSGLAGADTQYF.

The chain recombines TRBV6-5 with TRBJ1-6, with a tentative D call TRBD1 (6 bases). CDR3 length: 13 residues. Germline V gene sequence: CDR1 MNHEY, CDR2 SVGAGI. V lost 8 bases, J lost 13 bases, and 18 bases lay in between. As DNA, the CDR3 is TGTGCCAGCCGGGGGGCGGGGGGGGAGCCCCTCCACTTT. Translation: CASRGAGGEPLHF.

This clone has a handful of counts. The gene calls are TRBV9 and TRBJ2-2; possible D gene TRBD1, 7 bases. The V gene's germline CDR1 is SGDLS and CDR2 YYNGEE. Trimming took off 2 bases at V and 4 bases at J, with 18 bases between the two ends. The CDR3 contains 17 residues. CDR3 in amino acids: CASSVTQGGGGTGELFF. In DNA form, the CDR3 reads TGTGCCAGCAGCGTCACCCAGGGGGGCGGTGGCACCGGGGAGCTGTTTTTT.

The V call is TRBV5-4, the J call TRBJ2-1; TRBD1 agrees at 12 bases. The germline V gene has CDR1 SGHNT and CDR2 YYREEE (reference sequence). The V and J ends lost 5 bases and 6 bases, in that order; junction bases with no gene match: 6. There are 15 residues in the CDR3. Here the CDR3 reads CASSYPGQGANEQFF. In DNA form, the CDR3 reads TGTGCCAGCAGTTACCCGGGACAGGGGGCCAATGAGCAGTTCTTC. Together with reference TRBV5-4 and TRBJ2-1, the CDR3 gives the full variable domain: ETGVTQSPTHLIKTRGQQVTLRCSSQSGHNTVSWYQQALGQGPQFIFQYYREEENGRGNFPPRFSGLQFPNYSSELNVNALELDDSALYLCASSYPGQGANEQFFGPGTRLTVL.

V usage is TRBV5-3 and J usage is TRBJ1-2; D gene uncertain. TRBV5-3 belongs to the ORF category, with a function that is uncertain. The CDR3 consists of 14 residues. V shed 7 bases and J shed 0 bases, with 13 bases lying between them. The CDR3 reads CARGGSDSNYGYTF. The DNA of the CDR3 is TGTGCCAGAGGAGGGAGCGACTCTAACTATGGCTACACCTTC.

The chain recombines TRBV10-3 with TRBJ2-7; the D gene is possibly TRBD1 (6 bases). Germline V gene data show CDR1 as ENHRY and CDR2 as SYGVKD. Trimming cost V 4 bases and J 0 bases, with 13 bases left between them. This CDR3 region has 15 residues. CDR3 protein: CAISGWDTSSYEQYF. CDR3 coding DNA: TGTGCCATCAGTGGCTGGGACACCAGCTCCTACGAGCAGTACTTC.

The chain has TRBV4-3 and TRBJ1-2, with 7 bases matching TRBD1. V trimming: 1 base; J trimming: 5 bases; junction bases outside the gene matches: 7. CDR1 LGHNA and CDR2 YSLEER come from the germline V gene. The CDR3 totals 15 residues. In DNA form, the CDR3 reads TGCGCCAGCAGCCAAGGTCCCGGGACAGTTTATGGCTACACCTTC. Its translation is CASSQGPGTVYGYTF.

This clone was picked up one time. Here the CDR3 DNA reads TGTGCCAGCAACTTAGGGCAGGGTGGCATTCAGCCCCAGCATTTT. Protein: CASNLGQGGIQPQHF. This chain links TRBV6-5 with TRBJ1-5; maybe TRBD1 (5 bases). The CDR3 length is 15 residues. Trimming left V 7 bases short and J 6 bases short, with 19 bases between. The germline CDR1 and CDR2 sequences are MNHEY and SVGAGI.

This chain uses TRBV19 with TRBJ2-5; the D is unclear. CDR3 size: 14 residues. The V gene lost 2 bases and the J gene lost 5 bases, with 12 bases spanning the gap. Per germline, CDR1 LNHDA and CDR2 SQIVND (reference sequence). CDR3 DNA: TGTGCCAGTAGTATACCTGGGTACGGGGAGACCCAGTACTTC. Protein product: CASSIPGYGETQYF.

This clone was observed a few times. Distinct nucleotide sequences in the sample also encode this CDR3. The rearrangement uses TRBV6-5 and TRBJ1-1; TRBD1 matches at 8 bases. CDR1 MNHEY and CDR2 SVGAGI come from the germline V gene. V lost 2 bases and J lost 11; bases outside the gene matches: 4. The CDR3 runs to 12 residues. Written as DNA, the CDR3 is TGTGCCAGCAGTTACGACAGGGGAGAGGCTTTCTTT. Translating it yields CASSYDRGEAFF.

This clone has only one observation. The V call is TRBV2, the J call TRBJ1-1; TRBD1 matches 7 bases. Germline V gives CDR1 SNHLY, CDR2 FYNNEI. The junction had 9 bases not matched to a gene; V was cut back by 6 bases and J by 8 bases. This CDR3 region has 13 residues. CDR3 residues: CASSSPGTAEAFF. CDR3 in DNA: TGTGCCAGCAGCTCTCCCGGGACAGCCGAAGCTTTCTTT.